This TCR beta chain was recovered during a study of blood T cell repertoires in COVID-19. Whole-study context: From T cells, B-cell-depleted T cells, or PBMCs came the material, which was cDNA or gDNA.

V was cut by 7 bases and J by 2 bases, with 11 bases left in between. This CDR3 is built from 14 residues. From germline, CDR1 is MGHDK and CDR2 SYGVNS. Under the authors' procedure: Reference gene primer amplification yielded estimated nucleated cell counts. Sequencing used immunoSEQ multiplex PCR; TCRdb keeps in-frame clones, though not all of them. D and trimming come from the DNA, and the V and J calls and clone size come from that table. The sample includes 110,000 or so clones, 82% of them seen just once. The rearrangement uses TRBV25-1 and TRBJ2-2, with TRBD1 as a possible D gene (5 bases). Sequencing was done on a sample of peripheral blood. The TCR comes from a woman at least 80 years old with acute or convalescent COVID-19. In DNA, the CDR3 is TGTGCCAGCATTGGCAGGGCTAACACCGGGGAGCTGTTTTTT. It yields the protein CASIGRANTGELFF. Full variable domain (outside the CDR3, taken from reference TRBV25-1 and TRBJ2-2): EADIYQTPRYLVIGTGKKITLECSQTMGHDKMYWYQQDPGMELHLIHYSYGVNSTEKGDLSSESTVSRIRTEHFPLTLESARPSHTSQYLCASIGRANTGELFFGEGSRLTVL.